Following are 14 T cell receptor beta chains from one sample sequenced in a study of blood T cells in healthy people across ages. A sample-barcoded 5' primer and a J-beta primer mix were used in a second PCR of roughly 6 to 11 cycles. TCRdb independently ran MiXCR on the 5' RACE reads; one entry per CDR3 protein. Here the sample spans some 760,000 distinct CDR3 sequences, 20% to 30% being singletons. This sample also appeared in a second study, on T cells of mothers and their children.

The specimen sequenced was blood. These receptors all stem from a boy between 10 and 17 years old in good health.

This clonotype occurred a few times. CDR3 sequence (DNA): TGTGCCAGCAGCCATCATAGACAGGGGATGTGGCGAGGGGAGCTGTTTTTT. It encodes CASSHHRQGMWRGELFF. The chain carries TRBV9 and TRBJ2-2, with 8 positions matching TRBD1. J lost 8 bases, V lost 4 bases, and 16 bases had no gene match. The CDR3 sequence is 17 residues long. CDR1 SGDLS and CDR2 YYNGEE come from the germline V gene. Full variable domain (missing parts from reference TRBV9 and TRBJ2-2): DSGVTQTPKHLITATGQRVTLRCSPRSGDLSVYWYQQSLDQGLQFLIQYYNGEERAKGNILERFSAQQFPDLHSELNLSSLELGDSALYFCASSHHRQGMWRGELFFGEGSRLTVL.

This clonotype has more than one count but fewer than ten. V and J are TRBV11-2 and TRBJ2-3; D gene ambiguous. CDR3 size: 12 residues. Per the germline V gene, CDR1 is SGHAT and CDR2 is FQNNGV. The ends were cut back, 4 bases at V and 5 bases at J, with 7 bases in the middle. CDR3 sequence (DNA): TGTGCCAGCAGCTCCGACTTAGATACGCAGTATTTT. Translation: CASSSDLDTQYF.

The sample holds one count of this clonotype. The V gene is TRBV20-1, the J gene TRBJ2-1; 10 bases line up with TRBD2. The CDR3 has 15 residues. After removal of 4 bases from V and 0 bases from J, the junction contained 3 bases not matched to a gene. Germline CDR1 reads DFQATT; CDR2 reads SNEGSKA (reference sequence). The CDR3 here is CSATASGSSYNEQFF. The CDR3 DNA is TGCAGTGCTACCGCTAGCGGGAGCTCCTACAATGAGCAGTTCTTC.

This clonotype has more than one count but fewer than ten. The V gene is TRBV28, the J gene TRBJ1-4; D uncertain. The germline CDR1 and CDR2 sequences are MDHEN and SYDVKM. Trimming took 6 bases from V and 0 from J, leaving 17 bases between them. The CDR3 totals 17 residues. The CDR3 spells CASSFFRGKATNEKLFF. The CDR3 coding sequence is TGTGCCAGCAGCTTCTTCCGGGGAAAAGCAACTAATGAAAAACTGTTTTTT.

Note on this clonotype: A much larger clone lies one base from this, so it may be a read error. The chain links TRBV7-3 to TRBJ2-3; no firm D call. CDR1 SGHTA and CDR2 FQGTGA come from the germline V gene. V lost 3 bases, J lost 5 bases, and 6 bases lay in between. The CDR3 sequence is 12 residues long. For the CDR3, the DNA is TGTGCCAGCAGCTTCTACGGAGATACGCAGTATTTT. As protein: CASSFYGDTQYF.

This clonotype was seen at least ten times. The chain uses TRBV5-6 and TRBJ2-1; 12 bases align to TRBD2. The germline gives CDR1 SGHDT, CDR2 YYEEEE. This CDR3 contains 15 residues. With V trimmed by 4 bases and J by 2 bases, 1 base remained unmatched. CDR3 region: CASSRTSGTYNEQFF. The CDR3 bases are TGTGCCAGCAGCAGGACTAGCGGGACCTACAATGAGCAGTTCTTC.

The chain has TRBV29-1 and TRBJ2-5; the D gene is possibly TRBD1 (5 bases). Trimming removed 4 bases at V and 2 bases at J, with 14 bases between. The CDR3 length is 14 residues. Looked up from germline, CDR1 is SQVTM and CDR2 is ANQGSEA. The chain's CDR3 is CSVVVDSRQETQYF. In nucleotides, the CDR3 is TGCAGCGTTGTAGTTGACAGTAGACAAGAGACCCAGTACTTC.

Concerning this clonotype itself: At one boundary the junction diverges from the germline segment, which might be a read error. The chain recombines TRBV3-1 with TRBJ2-2; possible D gene TRBD2, 6 bases. CDR1 is LGHDT and CDR2 is YNNKEL in the germline V gene (reference sequence). The length of the CDR3 is 12 residues. As DNA, the CDR3 is TGTGCCAGCAGCCAAGTACCGGGGGAGCTGTTCTTT. Amino acids: CASSQVPGELFF.

This chain connects TRBV6-2 or TRBV6-3 to TRBJ2-5, with TRBD2 as a possible D gene (6 bases). The DNA end is more similar to TRBJ2-1, so the J call may be wrong. CDR3 length equals 15 residues. Germline CDR1 and CDR2: MNHEY and SVGEGT. CDR3 in DNA: TGTGCCAGCAGCCCACTTCCGGGGGATTCTCGGGAGCAGTTCTTC. Translated: CASSPLPGDSREQFF.

There are a few counts of this clonotype. The genes are TRBV14 and TRBJ1-1; no clear D gene. In germline, CDR1 is SGHDN, CDR2 FVKESK. Trimming shortened V by 2 bases and J by 9 bases, and 13 bases separated the two germline ends. The CDR3 is made up of 13 amino acids. CDR3 sequence: CASSQMNRIQAFF. The CDR3 DNA is TGTGCCAGCAGCCAAATGAACCGAATTCAAGCTTTCTTT.

This chain links TRBV29-1 with TRBJ2-7, with 8 bases fitting TRBD2. The CDR3 extends over 14 amino acids. CDR1 and CDR2 (germline): SQVTM, ANQGSEA. Trimming took 4 bases from V and 3 from J; bases not matched to a gene: 8. The CDR3 DNA is TGCAGCGTTGGTGGTCTAGCGGGTTACTACGAGCAGTACTTC. The encoded protein is CSVGGLAGYYEQYF.

This sequence joins TRBV9 and TRBJ2-3; D might be TRBD2 (6 bases). The CDR3 runs to 16 residues. V shed 4 bases and J shed 2 bases, with 17 bases lying between them. CDR1 SGDLS and CDR2 YYNGEE come from the germline V gene. The CDR3 is CASSPEERVHTDTQYF. DNA for the CDR3: TGTGCCAGCAGCCCAGAAGAGCGGGTACACACAGATACGCAGTATTTT.

This clonotype turned up a few times. This chain joins TRBV2 and TRBJ2-2; no reliable D call. The CDR3 is made up of 13 amino acids. The germline CDR1 and CDR2 sequences are SNHLY and FYNNEI. Trimming removed 2 bases at V and 10 bases at J, with 11 bases between. The CDR3 DNA reads TGTGCCAGCAGTGAAACAGCCTCGATGGAGCTGTTTTTT. Translation: CASSETASMELFF.

There are a few counts of this clonotype. A junction boundary mismatches the germline segment, possibly from a read error. The chain couples TRBV12-3 or TRBV12-4 to TRBJ1-1, with 7 bases aligning to TRBD1. The CDR3 runs to 15 residues. The CDR3 sequence: CASRPLGQAGTEAFF. Written as DNA, the CDR3 is TGTGCCAGCAGACCCCTCGGACAGGCGGGAACTGAGGCTTTCTTT.